The T cell receptor (beta chain) described here comes from a study of shared clonotypes between healthy human individuals. Whole-study results and caveats: Despite large depth, rarefaction showed incomplete sorted-subset sequencing. Larger estimated richness was generally recorded for naive subsets relative to memory subsets. Clonotypes which were not shared had lower generation probabilities than clonotypes that all four donors shared.

Note on this clone: Its antigen remains unidentified. Relative to the germline gene, one junction end is altered; a read error may explain this.

Some clones are missing from TCRdb's copy, which holds only in-frame ones; the method was immunoSEQ multiplex PCR. The sample has roughly 1.4 million clones; approximately 98.5% are singletons. Donation came from healthy HIV-negative adults that had no recent acute infections or vaccinations. The TCR was taken from a man between 25 and 39 years old in good health. The specimen was naive CD4+ T cells sorted from blood. The subset was: CD45RA+ positively selected.

CDR3 DNA: TGTGCCAGCAGCCTAGCGGGTTCCAATGAGCAGTTCTTC. Its translation is CASSLAGSNEQFF. This chain links TRBV11-1 with TRBJ2-1; 8 nucleotides align to TRBD2. In germline, CDR1 is SGHAT, CDR2 FQDESV (reference sequence). CDR3 length equals 13 residues.